A few counts support the clone carrying this T cell receptor (beta chain). What it binds is not known. TCRdb called the multiplex PCR reads again in MiXCR, with one record for every CDR3 protein. The sample includes 120,000 to 150,000 distinct CDR3 sequences, approximately 30% of them seen just once. The CDR3 is 18 residues long. V dropped 0 bases and J dropped 1 base, with 15 bases sitting between them. CDR1 and CDR2 from the germline V gene are KGHSH and LQKENI. These data belong to a study of breast tumors, draining lymph nodes, adjacent tissues. Findings and limits, study-wide: Compared with basal-like, luminal-like tumors shared significantly more repertoire with nontumor tissue. Findings are consistent with lymph node origin and intratumoral expansion of most tumor T cells.

Samples came from axillary lymph nodes draining the breast cancer. This chain links TRBV18 with TRBJ2-2, with a weak D call TRBD1 (7 bases). The receptor was isolated from a female donor with breast cancer. Some clones in this sample may be carry-over from other donors' samples. Sequencing was carried out using axillary lymph node tissue. The CDR3 is CASSPPGGDSLNTGELFF. CDR3 bases: TGTGCCAGCTCACCACCCGGCGGGGACAGCTTGAACACCGGGGAGCTGTTTTTT.